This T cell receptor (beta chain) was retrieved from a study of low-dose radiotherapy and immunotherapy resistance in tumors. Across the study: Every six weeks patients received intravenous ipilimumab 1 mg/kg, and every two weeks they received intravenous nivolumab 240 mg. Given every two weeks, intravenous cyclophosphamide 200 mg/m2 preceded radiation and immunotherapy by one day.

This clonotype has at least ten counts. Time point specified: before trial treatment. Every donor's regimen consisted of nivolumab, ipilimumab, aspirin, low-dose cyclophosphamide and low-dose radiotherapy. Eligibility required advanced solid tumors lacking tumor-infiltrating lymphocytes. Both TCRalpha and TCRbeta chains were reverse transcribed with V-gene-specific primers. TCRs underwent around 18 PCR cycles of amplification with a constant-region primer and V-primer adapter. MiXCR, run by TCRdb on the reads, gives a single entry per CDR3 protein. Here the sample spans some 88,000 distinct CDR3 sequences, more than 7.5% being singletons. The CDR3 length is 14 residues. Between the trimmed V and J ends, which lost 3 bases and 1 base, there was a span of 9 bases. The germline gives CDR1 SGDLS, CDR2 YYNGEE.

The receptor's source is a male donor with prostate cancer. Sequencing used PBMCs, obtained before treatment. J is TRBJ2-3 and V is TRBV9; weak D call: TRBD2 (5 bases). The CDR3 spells CASSAGGRTDTQYF. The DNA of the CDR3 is TGTGCCAGCAGCGCCGGAGGACGCACAGATACGCAGTATTTT.